This entry concerns a single T cell receptor (beta chain). Its antigen is not identified. This record comes from a study of blood T cells in healthy people across ages. Whole-study findings and limits: Observed TCR beta diversity per million T cells went down as age went up. This fall followed a roughly linear course with age.

Germline V gene sequence: CDR1 SGHAT, CDR2 FQDESV (reference sequence). This CDR3 comprises 14 residues. The ends were cut back, 0 bases at V and 4 bases at J, with 9 bases in the middle. It was with a sample-barcoded 5' primer and a J-beta primer mix that a second PCR of roughly 7 to 12 cycles was run. Via MiXCR, TCRdb re-called the 5' RACE reads, giving one row per CDR3 protein. In the table there are fewer than 900,000 distinct CDR3 sequences, more than 40% of which are singletons. The receptor was derived from an older woman in good health. The V call is TRBV11-1, the J call TRBJ2-5, with unresolved D. Specimen: blood. CDR3 region: CASSLALATETQYF. The CDR3 nucleotides are TGTGCCAGCAGCTTAGCGCTTGCTACAGAGACCCAGTACTTC. Full variable domain (outside the CDR3, taken from reference TRBV11-1 and TRBJ2-5): EAEVAQSPRYKITEKSQAVAFWCDPISGHATLYWYRQILGQGPELLVQFQDESVVDDSQLPKDRFSAERLKGVDSTLKIQPAELGDSAMYLCASSLALATETQYFGPGTRLLVL.